What follows are 22 T cell receptor beta chains derived from one specimen sequenced in a study of identical twins. MiXCR was run by TCRdb on the 5' RACE reads, yielding one entry per CDR3 protein. The sample lists 600,000 to 850,000 distinct CDR3 sequences, 15% to 20% occurring once. These data were also reused for a study on T cells expressing NK-cell markers.

The material sequenced was PBMCs. These receptors originate from a woman aged 18-29 years in good health.

This clonotype was observed a few times. The CDR3 is CASSISSETYGYTF. DNA of the CDR3: TGTGCCAGCAGCATAAGCTCTGAAACCTATGGCTACACCTTC. V usage is TRBV7-8 and J usage is TRBJ1-2; D is undetermined. Germline CDR1 reads SGHVS; CDR2 reads FQNEAQ. The CDR3 loop spans 14 amino acids. V shed 5 bases and J shed 4 bases, with 14 bases lying between them.

The rearrangement joins TRBV9 to TRBJ1-4, with D possibly TRBD1 on 5 matching bases. Trimming removed 4 bases from V and 5 bases from J, with 15 bases in between. CDR1 is SGDLS and CDR2 is YYNGEE in the germline V gene. There are 15 residues in the CDR3. The CDR3: CASSPVGRKNEKLFF. In nucleotides, the CDR3 is TGTGCCAGCAGCCCGGTGGGGCGGAAGAATGAAAAACTGTTTTTT.

The table lists this clonotype with a few counts. The rearrangement links TRBV7-9 to TRBJ2-3; 9 nucleotides align to TRBD2. Germline CDR1 and CDR2: SEHNR and FQNEAQ (reference sequence). The V gene end was trimmed by 7 bases and the J gene end by 3 bases; junction bases not matched to a gene: 11. CDR3 size: 16 residues. The CDR3 loop is CASTPRGGGATDTQYF. Written as DNA, the CDR3 is TGTGCCAGCACCCCGCGCGGCGGGGGGGCAACAGATACGCAGTATTTT.

This clonotype was seen a few times. This chain links TRBV7-2 with TRBJ1-1; D is perhaps TRBD1 (6 bases). The ends were cut back, 5 bases at V and 5 bases at J, with 15 bases in the middle. The CDR3 length is 14 residues. Germline CDR1 is SGHTA and CDR2 is FQGNSA. The CDR3 spells CASSPLIQGTEAFF. DNA of the CDR3: TGTGCCAGCAGCCCGTTAATTCAGGGGACTGAAGCTTTCTTT.

This sequence joins TRBV6-1 and TRBJ2-1; TRBD1 or TRBD2 may be the D gene (5 bases each). This CDR3 is built from 11 residues. V shed 6 bases and J shed 14 bases, with 14 bases lying between them. Germline V gene data show CDR1 as MNHNS and CDR2 as SASEGT. The chain's CDR3 is CASRARDLEFF. CDR3 DNA: TGTGCCAGCAGAGCCCGGGACCTCGAGTTCTTC.

This clonotype has only a few counts. The CDR3 sequence is CATRGPKNIQYF. CDR3 in DNA: TGTGCCACCAGGGGACCCAAAAACATTCAGTACTTC. The rearrangement joins TRBV28 to TRBJ2-4; maybe TRBD1 (6 bases). CDR1 and CDR2 (germline): MDHEN, SYDVKM. The CDR3 is 12 amino acids. Trimming shortened V by 10 bases and J by 2 bases, and 9 bases separated the two germline ends.

This sequence joins TRBV5-6 and TRBJ2-3; 8 nucleotides line up with TRBD1. This CDR3 is 16 amino acids long. J lost 2 bases, V lost 4 bases, and 9 bases had no gene match. The germline gives CDR1 SGHDT, CDR2 YYEEEE. The CDR3, as DNA: TGTGCCAGCAGCAGAGACAGGGGTCGAGACACAGATACGCAGTATTTT. Translated: CASSRDRGRDTDTQYF.

This clonotype has only a few counts. The chain recombines TRBV10-3 with TRBJ2-7; the D is unclear. The germline V gene has CDR1 ENHRY and CDR2 SYGVKD. The V end was cut by 5 bases, the J end by 0 bases, with 17 bases between. CDR3 length: 16 residues. The CDR3 DNA reads as TGTGCCATCAGTTCTTGGAGTAGTCGAGGCTCCTACGAGCAGTACTTC. It codes for CAISSWSSRGSYEQYF.

The J gene is TRBJ2-7, the V gene TRBV5-1, with 12 bases aligning to TRBD1. This CDR3 spans 15 amino acids. The junction had 3 bases not matched to a gene; V was cut back by 2 bases and J by 3 bases. Per germline, CDR1 SGHRS and CDR2 YFSETQ. CDR3 sequence (DNA): TGCGCCAGCAGCTTAGGGACAGGGGGCCACTACGAGCAGTACTTC. Protein product: CASSLGTGGHYEQYF.

The V and J genes are TRBV24-1 and TRBJ2-2; 7 nucleotides match TRBD2. J gave up 2 bases and V 6 bases, and 5 bases lay outside the gene matches. This CDR3 has 15 amino acids. Looked up from germline, CDR1 is KGHDR and CDR2 is SFDVKD. The CDR3 sequence is CATSLSGVNTGELFF. DNA of the CDR3: TGTGCCACCAGTCTAAGCGGGGTAAACACCGGGGAGCTGTTTTTT.

This clonotype came up a few times. V is TRBV6-1 and J is TRBJ2-7; 8 bases are shared with TRBD1. The CDR3 totals 16 residues. J was trimmed by 1 base and V by 4 bases; bases with no gene match: 9. Germline V gene sequence: CDR1 MNHNS, CDR2 SASEGT. The CDR3 loop reads CASSGTRDRTSYEQYF. The CDR3, as DNA: TGTGCCAGCAGTGGGACCAGGGACAGGACGTCCTACGAGCAGTACTTC.

The genes are TRBV5-1 and TRBJ2-1; 11 bases are shared with TRBD2. Trimming cost V 5 bases and J 4 bases; bases outside gene matches: 2. The germline CDR1 and CDR2 sequences are SGHRS and YFSETQ. The CDR3 consists of 14 residues. CDR3 loop: CASRLAGEYNEQFF. In DNA, the CDR3 is TGCGCCAGCAGACTAGCGGGGGAGTACAATGAGCAGTTCTTC. Full variable domain (remainder filled in from reference TRBV5-1 and TRBJ2-1): KAGVTQTPRYLIKTRGQQVTLSCSPISGHRSVSWYQQTPGQGLQFLFEYFSETQRNKGNFPGRFSGRQFSNSRSEMNVSTLELGDSALYLCASRLAGEYNEQFFGPGTRLTVL.

A few counts support this clonotype. CDR3 region: CASSRRVVAGGISYEQYF. The CDR3 coding sequence is TGTGCCAGCAGTAGACGGGTAGTAGCGGGAGGTATTTCCTACGAGCAGTACTTC. V and J are TRBV27 and TRBJ2-7; 10 nucleotides line up with TRBD2. Germline-derived CDR1 and CDR2 are MNHEY and SMNVEV (reference sequence). The CDR3 runs to 18 residues. The V gene end was trimmed by 5 bases and the J gene end by 1 base; junction bases not matched to a gene: 14.

Only a few counts were recorded for this clonotype. The chain joins TRBV20-1 to TRBJ2-2; D is possibly TRBD2 (6 bases). This CDR3 comprises 14 residues. V lost 6 bases and J 0 bases, leaving 11 bases between the germline ends. Germline V gives CDR1 DFQATT, CDR2 SNEGSKA (reference sequence). The CDR3 is CSALGLSNTGELFF. Here the CDR3 DNA reads TGCAGTGCCCTAGGACTATCGAACACCGGGGAGCTGTTTTTT.

This clonotype was seen a few times. The genes are TRBV7-9 and TRBJ1-1; D gene uncertain. The V end lost 8 bases, the J end lost 3 bases, and 7 bases lay between the germline ends. The CDR3 extends over 11 amino acids. The germline V gene encodes CDR1 SEHNR and CDR2 FQNEAQ (reference sequence). The CDR3 loop is CASFGDTEAFF. CDR3 nucleotide sequence: TGTGCCAGCTTCGGGGACACTGAAGCTTTCTTT.

The chain employs TRBV29-1 and TRBJ2-1; D gene unclear. The CDR3 runs to 13 residues. Germline V gene sequence: CDR1 SQVTM, CDR2 ANQGSEA. V gave up 7 bases and J gave up 6 bases, with 16 bases separating them. The CDR3, as DNA: TGCAGCGCTCGACCTATGGCGTTCAATGAGCAGTTCTTC. It encodes CSARPMAFNEQFF.

The chain is built from TRBV7-2 and TRBJ2-1, with 12 bases matching TRBD2. Germline V gives CDR1 SGHTA, CDR2 FQGNSA. Trimming removed 5 bases from V and 4 bases from J; junction bases left unmatched: 9. The length of the CDR3 is 17 residues. The CDR3 DNA reads as TGTGCCAGCAGCCCGCGGGTCCTAGCGGGAGGGTACAATGAGCAGTTCTTC. Protein product: CASSPRVLAGGYNEQFF. The whole variable domain, remainder taken from reference TRBV7-2 and TRBJ2-1, is GAGVSQSPSNKVTEKGKDVELRCDPISGHTALYWYRQSLGQGLEFLIYFQGNSAPDKSGLPSDRFSAERTGGSVSTLTIQRTQQEDSAVYLCASSPRVLAGGYNEQFFGPGTRLTVL.

This clonotype was seen more than once but under ten times. This chain uses TRBV27 with TRBJ2-1; TRBD1 might be the D (6 bases). The length of the CDR3 is 15 residues. Germline-derived CDR1 and CDR2 are MNHEY and SMNVEV (reference sequence). Trimming took off 5 bases at V and 3 bases at J, with 14 bases between the two ends. CDR3 DNA sequence: TGTGCCAGCAGTATTACCGGGACAAGCTACAATGAGCAGTTCTTC. Encoded protein: CASSITGTSYNEQFF.

This clonotype showed up just a few times. V usage is TRBV7-6 and J usage is TRBJ2-7; possible D gene TRBD2, 6 bases. The CDR3 contains 13 residues. Germline CDR1 and CDR2: SGHVS and FNYEAQ. The V gene lost 7 bases and the J gene lost 7 bases, with 17 bases spanning the gap. The CDR3 reads CASTGEGVGEQYF. The CDR3 region has the DNA TGTGCCAGCACGGGAGAAGGGGTCGGTGAGCAGTACTTC.

This clonotype was seen once. J is TRBJ2-2 and V is TRBV18; D is unclear. The CDR3 covers 17 residues. V lost 0 bases and J 4 bases, leaving 15 bases between the germline ends. Germline-derived CDR1 and CDR2 are KGHSH and LQKENI. The CDR3 reads CASSPPNAATFTGELFF. For the CDR3, the DNA is TGTGCCAGCTCACCACCGAACGCGGCAACGTTCACCGGGGAGCTGTTTTTT.

CDR3 nucleotides: TGCGCCAGCAACAACTTGGCAGGCCAAGAGACCCAGTACTTC. This translates into CASNNLAGQETQYF. V is TRBV5-1 and J is TRBJ2-5; D gene unclear. The CDR3 consists of 14 residues. CDR1 is SGHRS, CDR2 YFSETQ, per germline. Trimming removed 6 bases at V and 1 base at J, with 13 bases between. The whole variable domain, filled in from reference TRBV5-1 and TRBJ2-5, reads KAGVTQTPRYLIKTRGQQVTLSCSPISGHRSVSWYQQTPGQGLQFLFEYFSETQRNKGNFPGRFSGRQFSNSRSEMNVSTLELGDSALYLCASNNLAGQETQYFGPGTRLLVL.

This chain links TRBV21-1 with TRBJ2-3; TRBD1 is taken as the D call from the table, unchecked against the DNA. TRBV21-1 is described as a pseudogene. This CDR3 has 15 amino acids. CDR3 sequence (DNA): TGTGCCAGCAGCCCCCCCGGGTTTCTCACAGATACGCAGTATTTT. Translating it yields CASSPPGFLTDTQYF.